Each of the 21 T cell receptor beta chains below was sequenced from the same sample in a study of blood T cell repertoires in COVID-19. Sequencing used immunoSEQ multiplex PCR; TCRdb keeps in-frame clones, though not all of them. Altogether about 140,000 clones are present, about 87% being singletons, with the ten largest covering about 5.6%. The sequencing input was peripheral blood. These receptors all stem from a human donor in a cohort sampled during active COVID-19.

J is TRBJ1-4 and V is TRBV28, with a tentative D call TRBD1 (5 bases). Germline CDR1 is MDHEN and CDR2 is SYDVKM. The ends were cut back, 5 bases at V and 5 bases at J, with 12 bases in the middle. CDR3 length equals 14 residues. The CDR3 sequence: CASSGGAQNEKLFF. DNA of the CDR3: TGTGCCAGCAGTGGCGGGGCGCAAAATGAAAAACTGTTTTTT.

This chain links TRBV9 with TRBJ1-6; 10 nucleotides line up with TRBD1. Germline CDR1 and CDR2: SGDLS and YYNGEE. The CDR3 is made up of 15 amino acids. The V gene end was trimmed by 4 bases and the J gene end by 8 bases; junction bases not matched to a gene: 6. CDR3 coding DNA: TGTGCCAGCAGCTTTTTAGGACAGGGGGATTCACCCCTCCACTTT. Protein product: CASSFLGQGDSPLHF. Looking up the rest from reference TRBV9 and TRBJ1-6 gives the full variable domain: DSGVTQTPKHLITATGQRVTLRCSPRSGDLSVYWYQQSLDQGLQFLIQYYNGEERAKGNILERFSAQQFPDLHSELNLSSLELGDSALYFCASSFLGQGDSPLHFGNGTRLTVT.

The rearrangement uses TRBV5-4 and TRBJ2-2, with TRBD1 matching 10 bases. CDR3 size: 16 residues. CDR1 and CDR2 (germline): SGHNT, YYREEE (reference sequence). J gave up 6 bases and V 4 bases, and 9 bases lay outside the gene matches. CDR3 sequence: CASSPMTGGVAGELFF. CDR3 sequence (DNA): TGTGCCAGCAGCCCGATGACAGGGGGCGTCGCCGGGGAGCTGTTTTTT.

This clone turned up a few times. The CDR3 loop reads CASSEFRGARTEAFF. The CDR3 region has the DNA TGTGCCAGCAGTGAATTCAGGGGGGCGAGAACTGAAGCTTTCTTT. The chain links TRBV25-1 to TRBJ1-1, with TRBD1 matching 7 bases. J lost 5 bases, V lost 1 base, and 7 bases had no gene match. The CDR3 spans 15 residues. Germline V gives CDR1 MGHDK, CDR2 SYGVNS.

The chain combines TRBV28 with TRBJ1-2; tentative D call: TRBD1 (5 bases). V was trimmed by 3 bases and J by 6 bases, leaving 8 bases between them. The CDR3 extends over 12 amino acids. CDR1 is MDHEN and CDR2 is SYDVKM in the germline V gene. The CDR3 DNA reads TGTGCCAGCAGTTTCCAGGGTAATGGCTACACCTTC. Translating it yields CASSFQGNGYTF.

V and J are TRBV19 and TRBJ2-5; D unresolved. The CDR3 has 13 residues. Looked up from germline, CDR1 is LNHDA and CDR2 is SQIVND (reference sequence). The germline V and J ends were trimmed by 4 bases and 0 bases, with 6 bases remaining between them. The CDR3 region is CASSTDNQETQYF. CDR3 nucleotide sequence: TGTGCCAGTAGTACCGACAACCAAGAGACCCAGTACTTC. Based on the CDR3 plus reference TRBV19 and TRBJ2-5, the full variable domain is DGGITQSPKYLFRKEGQNVTLSCEQNLNHDAMYWYRQDPGQGLRLIYYSQIVNDFQKGDIAEGYSVSREKKESFPLTVTSAQKNPTAFYLCASSTDNQETQYFGPGTRLLVL.

The chain couples TRBV13 to TRBJ1-6; 10 bases match TRBD1. Germline CDR1 PRHDT, CDR2 FYEKMQ (reference sequence). V trimming: 3 bases; J trimming: 7 bases; junction bases outside the gene matches: 6. The CDR3 length is 16 residues. CDR3 sequence (DNA): TGTGCCAGCAGCTTTCGACAGGGGGCCAGGAATTCACCCCTCCACTTT. Its translation: CASSFRQGARNSPLHF. The full variable domain, with the rest looked up from reference TRBV13 and TRBJ1-6, is AAGVIQSPRHLIKEKRETATLKCYPIPRHDTVYWYQQGPGQDPQFLISFYEKMQSDKGSIPDRFSAQQFSDYHSELNMSSLELGDSALYFCASSFRQGARNSPLHFGNGTRLTVT.

This rearrangement joins TRBV5-1 to TRBJ2-7; the D gene is possibly TRBD1 (6 bases). The CDR3 length is 15 residues. The germline V gene encodes CDR1 SGHRS and CDR2 YFSETQ. The V end lost 4 bases, the J end lost 0 bases, and 14 bases lay between the germline ends. The CDR3 loop reads CASSATTGFSYEQYF. In DNA, the CDR3 is TGCGCCAGCAGCGCAACCACAGGGTTCTCCTACGAGCAGTACTTC.

The chain joins TRBV3-1 (or the pseudogene TRBV3-2) to TRBJ2-1; 8 positions agree with TRBD2. Trimming at V came to 4 bases and at J to 8 bases, leaving 10 bases not matched to a gene. Germline-derived CDR1 and CDR2 are LGHDT and YNNKEL (reference sequence). This CDR3 spans 15 amino acids. The CDR3 is CASSLQRGRSDEQFF. The CDR3 DNA follows: TGTGCCAGCAGCCTCCAGCGGGGGAGGTCGGATGAGCAGTTCTTC.

The rearrangement uses TRBV5-1 and TRBJ1-6, with TRBD1 matching over 10 bases. CDR1 and CDR2 (germline): SGHRS, YFSETQ. The CDR3 length is 16 residues. Trimming took 4 bases from V and 7 from J; bases not matched to a gene: 8. The CDR3 spells CASSPGTGEDNSPLHF. The CDR3 nucleotides are TGCGCCAGCAGCCCAGGGACAGGGGAGGACAATTCACCCCTCCACTTT.

The chain combines TRBV2 with TRBJ2-1; the match to TRBD2 covers 7 bases. J was trimmed by 8 bases and V by 6 bases; bases with no gene match: 16. The CDR3 is made up of 16 amino acids. Per germline, CDR1 SNHLY and CDR2 FYNNEI. CDR3 sequence reads: CASSEPEGGPVDEQFF. DNA of the CDR3: TGTGCCAGCAGCGAACCGGAGGGAGGGCCTGTGGATGAGCAGTTCTTC. Based on the CDR3 plus reference TRBV2 and TRBJ2-1, the full variable domain is EPEVTQTPSHQVTQMGQEVILRCVPISNHLYFYWYRQILGQKVEFLVSFYNNEISEKSEIFDDQFSVERPDGSNFTLKIRSTKLEDSAMYFCASSEPEGGPVDEQFFGPGTRLTVL.

This clone was counted a single time. The CDR3 DNA reads as TGTGCCAGCAGCAATAGACAGGGGTACCAAGAGACCCAGTACTTC. Its translation: CASSNRQGYQETQYF. The gene calls are TRBV9 and TRBJ2-5; TRBD1 aligns across 8 bases. The CDR3 covers 15 residues. Germline CDR1 SGDLS, CDR2 YYNGEE. V trimming: 4 bases; J trimming: 0 bases; junction bases outside the gene matches: 5.

V usage is TRBV6-2 or TRBV6-3 and J usage is TRBJ1-2, with D uncertain. CDR1 is MNHEY, CDR2 SVGEGT, per germline. Between the trimmed V and J ends, which lost 7 bases and 4 bases, there was a span of 16 bases. CDR3 size: 14 residues. The CDR3, as DNA: TGTGCCAGCAACCCGATTCCCGGCGGCTATGGCTACACCTTC. This codes for CASNPIPGGYGYTF.

The V gene is TRBV19, the J gene TRBJ1-1, with D maybe TRBD1 (5 bases). Germline CDR1 is LNHDA and CDR2 is SQIVND (reference sequence). V lost 3 bases, J lost 5 bases, and 10 bases lay in between. The CDR3 consists of 13 residues. The CDR3 spells CASSIGQGTEAFF. In DNA form, the CDR3 reads TGTGCCAGTAGTATCGGGCAGGGTACTGAAGCTTTCTTT.

The chain combines TRBV15 with TRBJ2-2, with D possibly matching TRBD2 (6 bases). The CDR3 runs 16 residues. V lost 0 bases, J lost 5 bases, and 13 bases lay in between. CDR1 and CDR2 from the germline V gene are LNHNV and YYDKDF (reference sequence). CDR3 bases: TGTGCCACCAGCAGAGAGGGACTGGGTTCGACCGGGGAGCTGTTTTTT. It is translated as CATSREGLGSTGELFF.

The genes are TRBV4-1 and TRBJ1-1, with unresolved D. Germline loops: CDR1 MGHRA, CDR2 YSYEKL. The CDR3 sequence is 14 residues long. The V and J ends lost 4 bases and 4 bases respectively, with 13 bases between them. The DNA for the CDR3 is TGCGCCAGCAGCCGCGTACGGGTGGGCACTGAAGCTTTCTTT. This translates into CASSRVRVGTEAFF.

The rearrangement links TRBV29-1 to TRBJ1-1; a possible D gene is TRBD1 (5 bases). In germline, CDR1 is SQVTM, CDR2 ANQGSEA. CDR3 length: 13 amino acids. V was cut by 7 bases and J by 1 base, with 13 bases left in between. The CDR3 here is CSGGGGRNTEAFF. As DNA, the CDR3 is TGCAGCGGGGGCGGAGGGCGGAACACTGAAGCTTTCTTT. The whole variable domain, remainder taken from reference TRBV29-1 and TRBJ1-1, is SAVISQKPSRDICQRGTSLTIQCQVDSQVTMMFWYRQQPGQSLTLIATANQGSEATYESGFVIDKFPISRPNLTFSTLTVSNMSPEDSSIYLCSGGGGRNTEAFFGQGTRLTVV.

The chain employs TRBV30 and TRBJ2-3; the D gene is possibly TRBD1 (5 bases). Per the germline V gene, CDR1 is GTSNPN and CDR2 is SVGIG (reference sequence). The CDR3 is 12 amino acids. The V gene lost 2 bases and the J gene lost 6 bases, with 9 bases spanning the gap. The CDR3 DNA reads as TGTGCCTGGAGTTGGGGCAGCGATACGCAGTATTTT. As protein: CAWSWGSDTQYF.

Concerning this clone itself: Other DNA sequences in the sample encode the same CDR3. J is TRBJ1-5 and V is TRBV19; D gene ambiguous. Germline loops: CDR1 LNHDA, CDR2 SQIVND (reference sequence). V shed 4 bases and J shed 2 bases, with 6 bases lying between them. The CDR3 loop spans 13 amino acids. CDR3 region: CASSTQGNQPQHF. Written as DNA, the CDR3 is TGTGCCAGTAGTACCCAGGGCAATCAGCCCCAGCATTTT.

The V and J genes are TRBV3-1 (or the pseudogene TRBV3-2) and TRBJ2-7, with a weak D call TRBD2 (6 bases). Germline lookup yields CDR1 LGHDT and CDR2 YNNKEL (reference sequence). The CDR3 length is 18 residues. V was cut by 0 bases and J by 3 bases, with 21 bases left in between. The CDR3 region is CASSQDGGSGRKFYEQYF. The CDR3 nucleotides are TGTGCCAGCAGCCAAGATGGCGGTAGCGGACGTAAATTCTACGAGCAGTACTTC.

The chain carries TRBV28 and TRBJ2-5, with TRBD2 identical over 10 bases. The CDR3 extends over 12 amino acids. V gave up 7 bases and J gave up 7 bases; unmatched junction bases: 3. CDR1 and CDR2 from the germline V gene are MDHEN and SYDVKM. CDR3 sequence: CASNSGGWTQYF. CDR3 coding DNA: TGTGCCAGCAATAGCGGGGGGTGGACCCAGTACTTC.